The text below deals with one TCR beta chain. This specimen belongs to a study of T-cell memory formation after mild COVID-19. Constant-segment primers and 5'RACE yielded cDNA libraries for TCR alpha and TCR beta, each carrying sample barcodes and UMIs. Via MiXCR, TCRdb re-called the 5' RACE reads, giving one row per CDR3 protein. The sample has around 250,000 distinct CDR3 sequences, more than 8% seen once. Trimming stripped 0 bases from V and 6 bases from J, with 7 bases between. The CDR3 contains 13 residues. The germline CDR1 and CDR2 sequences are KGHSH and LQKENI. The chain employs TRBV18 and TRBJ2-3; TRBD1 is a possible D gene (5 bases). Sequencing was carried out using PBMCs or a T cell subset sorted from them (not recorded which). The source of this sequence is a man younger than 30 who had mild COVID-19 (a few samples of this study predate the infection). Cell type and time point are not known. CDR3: CASSPPQGDTQYF. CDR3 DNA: TGTGCCAGCTCACCACCCCAGGGCGATACGCAGTATTTT.